Listed here are 9 T cell receptor beta chains from one sample, sequenced in a study of blood T cell repertoires in COVID-19. Produced via immunoSEQ multiplex PCR; TCRdb's table is partial and in-frame only. The data contain more than 55,000 clones, around 90% of them seen just once; the ten biggest clones take up approximately 8.3%. The sequenced sample was peripheral blood. All receptors derive from a human donor with active COVID-19. The donor label of this sample is uncertain.

V and J are TRBV19 and TRBJ1-1, with D perhaps matching TRBD1 (6 bases). The V end lost 6 bases, the J end lost 0 bases, and 11 bases lay between the germline ends. The CDR3 has 14 residues. In germline, CDR1 is LNHDA, CDR2 SQIVND (reference sequence). CDR3 loop: CASRWDTMNTEAFF. The CDR3 DNA sequence: TGTGCCAGTAGGTGGGACACGATGAACACTGAAGCTTTCTTT.

The chain recombines TRBV7-4 with TRBJ2-7, with D tentatively TRBD1 (6 bases). The CDR3 is made up of 14 amino acids. V gave up 9 bases and J gave up 4 bases, with 19 bases separating them. Germline V gives CDR1 SGHVT, CDR2 SQSDAQ. The CDR3 DNA follows: TGTGCCAGAATCCGCCGGGACAATCCATACGAGCAGTACTTC. Protein sequence: CARIRRDNPYEQYF.

The chain employs TRBV4-1 and TRBJ1-4, with TRBD1 matching over 7 bases. Germline CDR1 reads MGHRA; CDR2 reads YSYEKL. The CDR3 is 16 residues long. V gave up 3 bases and J gave up 6 bases; unmatched junction bases: 10. The CDR3 DNA follows: TGCGCCAGCAGCCAGCAAACAGGGGACGAGTATGAAAAACTGTTTTTT. Translating gives CASSQQTGDEYEKLFF.

This clone has only one observation. The rearrangement uses TRBV27 and TRBJ1-6; 7 positions match TRBD1. J was trimmed by 3 bases and V by 6 bases; bases with no gene match: 5. CDR3 size: 15 residues. Per the germline V gene, CDR1 is MNHEY and CDR2 is SMNVEV (reference sequence). CDR3 nucleotide sequence: TGTGCCAGCAGCCGCGACAGGGTCTATAATTCACCCCTCCACTTT. It codes for CASSRDRVYNSPLHF.

This clone appeared once. This chain connects TRBV7-2 to TRBJ2-3; D possibly corresponds to TRBD1 (6 bases). Trimming stripped 4 bases from V and 1 base from J, with 9 bases between. CDR3 length equals 14 residues. CDR1 and CDR2 (germline): SGHTA, FQGNSA. The CDR3 region has the DNA TGTGCCAGCAGCTGGGGGCTGGGCACAGATACGCAGTATTTT. Protein: CASSWGLGTDTQYF.

The rearrangement uses TRBV9 and TRBJ2-3; 11 positions agree with TRBD2. Germline loops: CDR1 SGDLS, CDR2 YYNGEE. With 0 bases clipped from V and 6 bases from J, the junction kept 3 bases outside the gene matches. The CDR3 runs 15 residues. As DNA, the CDR3 is TGTGCCAGCAGCGTAGTGGTAGCGGGAGGGGATACGCAGTATTTT. It yields the protein CASSVVVAGGDTQYF. The whole variable domain, filled in from reference TRBV9 and TRBJ2-3, reads DSGVTQTPKHLITATGQRVTLRCSPRSGDLSVYWYQQSLDQGLQFLIQYYNGEERAKGNILERFSAQQFPDLHSELNLSSLELGDSALYFCASSVVVAGGDTQYFGPGTRLTVL.

The V call is TRBV5-5, the J call TRBJ2-7; 8 bases line up with TRBD1. V gave up 6 bases and J gave up 1 base; unmatched junction bases: 9. Looked up from germline, CDR1 is SGHKS and CDR2 is YYEKEE (reference sequence). The CDR3 consists of 15 residues. CDR3 in DNA: TGTGCCAGCACCCTCGAGACAGGGGTATCCTACGAGCAGTACTTC. This translates into CASTLETGVSYEQYF.

The genes are TRBV7-9 and TRBJ2-2, with 10 positions matching TRBD2. The germline gives CDR1 SEHNR, CDR2 FQNEAQ (reference sequence). V trimming: 2 bases; J trimming: 7 bases; junction bases outside the gene matches: 7. The CDR3 contains 16 residues. CDR3 DNA: TGTGCCAGCAGCTTACTAGCGGGGGAACGGAACGGGGAGCTGTTTTTT. It specifies CASSLLAGERNGELFF.

This clone was seen more than once but under ten times. In DNA, the CDR3 is TGTGCCAGCAGTGGTGCAGCGGGAGGGAGCGAGCAGTACTTC. It is translated as CASSGAAGGSEQYF. The chain has TRBV2 and TRBJ2-7; TRBD2 matches at 10 bases. The length of the CDR3 is 14 residues. V shed 4 bases, J shed 6 bases, and the junction held 6 bases outside the gene matches. Germline V CDR1 and CDR2: SNHLY, FYNNEI.